This TCR beta chain was sequenced in a study of blood T cell repertoires in COVID-19. About the research overall: Researchers got acute and convalescent COVID-19 samples from the United States, Italy and Spain.

Study processing details: Counts of nucleated cells, estimated from reference gene primer amplification, were obtained. Data came from immunoSEQ multiplex PCR; TCRdb stores just in-frame clones and leaves some out. Clone size and the V and J calls come from that table; the DNA yielded D and trimming. Of 150,000 or so clones listed, approximately 83% are singletons. The V gene's germline CDR1 is SGHTA and CDR2 FQGNSA. The ends were cut back, 0 bases at V and 5 bases at J, with 14 bases in the middle. The CDR3 is 16 residues long. Sequencing was done on a sample of peripheral blood. J is TRBJ1-5 and V is TRBV7-2; D may be TRBD1 (5 bases). The source is a woman aged 55-69 years with acute or convalescent COVID-19. CDR3 DNA sequence: TGTGCCAGCAGCTTAGCGCGGCAGGGCGGGGATCAGCCCCAGCATTTT. Protein product: CASSLARQGGDQPQHF.